Below, 23 T cell receptor beta chains from the same sample are listed, as sequenced in a study of human T cells and chemical hapten exposure. The time point was: patch test 2, 6 weeks after DPC sensitization. The sample's treatment: therapeutic diphenylcyclopropenone sensitization with weekly scalp DPC. A single record per CDR3 protein comes from TCRdb applying MiXCR to the RACE reads. There are around 360,000 distinct CDR3 sequences in the sample; just under 6.5% occur only once, and under 7% lies in the top ten. Sequencing was performed on whole blood, taken in connection with sensitization to the hapten diphenylcyclopropenone (DPC). Receptors were obtained from a woman aged 18-29 years with alopecia areata. Some clones in this sample may be carry-over from other donors' samples.

This clonotype was picked up many times. V usage is TRBV5-1 and J usage is TRBJ1-4; D unclear. The CDR3 contains 17 residues. The ends were cut back, 5 bases at V and 2 bases at J, with 19 bases in the middle. The germline CDR1 and CDR2 sequences are SGHRS and YFSETQ. As DNA, the CDR3 is TGCGCCAGCAGACCCCGGAACCTCAAGGATACTAATGAAAAACTGTTTTTT. This gives the protein CASRPRNLKDTNEKLFF.

The sample holds many counts of this clonotype. The chain couples TRBV7-8 to TRBJ1-2; D ambiguous. The CDR3 is 16 amino acids. Per germline, CDR1 SGHVS and CDR2 FQNEAQ. V gave up 3 bases and J gave up 4 bases, with 18 bases separating them. CDR3 DNA sequence: TGTGCCAGCAGCTTCCCCCGAGGTCTCCGGGCCTATGGCTACACCTTC. This codes for CASSFPRGLRAYGYTF.

This clonotype was detected only a few times. The CDR3 nucleotides are TGTGCCAGCAGTGCCGATAGCCCCCTCTACAATGAGCAGTTCTTC. Its protein product is CASSADSPLYNEQFF. The chain employs TRBV2 and TRBJ2-1; D is unclear. Germline CDR1 is SNHLY and CDR2 is FYNNEI. V was shortened by 4 bases and J by 3 bases, with 13 bases between the two germline ends. The CDR3 is 15 amino acids.

In this sample, this clonotype turned up many times. The rearrangement joins TRBV29-1 to TRBJ1-2; D is possibly TRBD1 (5 bases). The CDR3 runs to 14 residues. Germline CDR1 is SQVTM and CDR2 is ANQGSEA. V gave up 0 bases and J gave up 1 base, with 9 bases separating them. CDR3: CSVEDRDFNYGYTF. CDR3 sequence (DNA): TGCAGCGTTGAAGACAGGGACTTTAACTATGGCTACACCTTC.

The rearrangement joins TRBV20-1 to TRBJ1-1; 8 bases are a match to TRBD1. There are 15 residues in the CDR3. Germline V lookup: CDR1 DFQATT, CDR2 SNEGSKA (reference sequence). The V gene end was trimmed by 0 bases and the J gene end by 3 bases; junction bases not matched to a gene: 6. CDR3 nucleotides: TGCAGTGCTAGAGATTGGACAGGGAAGGACACTGAAGCTTTCTTT. Translating gives CSARDWTGKDTEAFF.

This clonotype occurred a few times. The V call is TRBV20-1, the J call TRBJ1-4; no firm D call. V lost 3 bases, J lost 5 bases, and 13 bases lay in between. The germline V gene encodes CDR1 DFQATT and CDR2 SNEGSKA (reference sequence). The CDR3 runs 14 residues. The CDR3 reads CSASVLAPNEKLFF. The CDR3, as DNA: TGCAGTGCTAGCGTCCTAGCCCCAAATGAAAAACTGTTTTTT.

The sample holds many counts of this clonotype. V is TRBV5-1 and J is TRBJ2-2; 7 bases are a match to TRBD2. The CDR3 totals 16 residues. V lost 1 base, J lost 1 base, and 4 bases stayed unmatched. Germline CDR1 SGHRS, CDR2 YFSETQ. The CDR3 sequence: CASSLRASGNTGELFF. The CDR3 DNA sequence: TGCGCCAGCAGCTTGCGGGCTAGCGGGAACACCGGGGAGCTGTTTTTT. Complete variable domain (other parts from reference TRBV5-1 and TRBJ2-2): KAGVTQTPRYLIKTRGQQVTLSCSPISGHRSVSWYQQTPGQGLQFLFEYFSETQRNKGNFPGRFSGRQFSNSRSEMNVSTLELGDSALYLCASSLRASGNTGELFFGEGSRLTVL.

This clonotype came up a few times. The V call is TRBV7-2, the J call TRBJ2-7, with 8 bases fitting TRBD1. Germline V CDR1 and CDR2: SGHTA, FQGNSA. V trimming: 0 bases; J trimming: 4 bases; junction bases outside the gene matches: 5. The CDR3 is made up of 15 amino acids. This chain's CDR3 is CASSLAGQGSYEQYF. The CDR3 DNA reads TGTGCCAGCAGCTTAGCCGGACAGGGAAGTTACGAGCAGTACTTC.

This clonotype was seen a few times. The rearrangement uses TRBV6-2 or TRBV6-3 and TRBJ2-3, with D unclear. V lost 3 bases to trimming and J lost 8 bases, with 9 bases between them. The CDR3 is 12 residues long. In germline, CDR1 is MNHEY, CDR2 SVGEGT. CDR3 residues: CASSYTWVTQYF. CDR3 DNA sequence: TGTGCCAGCAGTTATACTTGGGTTACGCAGTATTTT.

The V gene is TRBV5-8, the J gene TRBJ1-2, with D perhaps TRBD1 (6 bases). V lost 2 bases and J lost 6, with 11 bases in between. CDR1 SGHTS and CDR2 YDEGEE come from the germline V gene. This CDR3 is 13 amino acids long. CDR3: CASSFRPGDGYTF. As DNA, the CDR3 is TGTGCCAGCAGCTTCAGGCCAGGGGATGGCTACACCTTC.

The V gene is TRBV6-2 or TRBV6-3, the J gene TRBJ1-4, with D uncertain. The CDR3 is made up of 13 amino acids. CDR1 MNHEY and CDR2 SVGEGT come from the germline V gene. Trimming took off 7 bases at V and 5 bases at J, with 11 bases between the two ends. CDR3 sequence reads: CASKEIFNEKLFF. DNA of the CDR3: TGTGCCAGCAAAGAAATTTTCAATGAAAAACTGTTTTTT.

V and J are TRBV7-6 and TRBJ2-7; 7 bases are shared with TRBD2. The germline gives CDR1 SGHVS, CDR2 FNYEAQ. The CDR3 covers 13 residues. V gave up 1 base and J gave up 12 bases; unmatched junction bases: 9. The CDR3 sequence: CASSLGAGRPLYF. As DNA, the CDR3 is TGTGCCAGCAGCTTAGGAGCGGGGAGGCCTCTGTACTTC.

The rearrangement joins TRBV6-5 to TRBJ1-1; D possibly corresponds to TRBD1 (5 bases). Germline V gene sequence: CDR1 MNHEY, CDR2 SVGAGI. The CDR3 loop spans 15 amino acids. V was trimmed by 4 bases and J by 0 bases, leaving 12 bases between them. The CDR3 sequence: CASSSPRALNTEAFF. The CDR3 region has the DNA TGTGCCAGCAGTTCCCCCAGGGCGTTGAACACTGAAGCTTTCTTT.

The rearrangement uses TRBV7-3 and TRBJ1-1; 8 bases align to TRBD1. V lost 2 bases, J lost 6 bases, and 8 bases stayed unmatched. The CDR3 length is 15 residues. Germline CDR1 and CDR2: SGHTA and FQGTGA. This CDR3 is CASSLQQTGDAEAFF. Here the CDR3 DNA reads TGTGCCAGCAGCTTACAACAGACAGGGGACGCTGAAGCTTTCTTT.

In this sample, this clonotype turned up a few times. V gene TRBV6-5 combines with J gene TRBJ1-2; no definite D call. There are 14 residues in the CDR3. Trimming took 7 bases from V and 0 from J, leaving 12 bases between them. Germline V gives CDR1 MNHEY, CDR2 SVGAGI. CDR3 coding DNA: TGTGCCAGCACAAACCGGGGTGCTAACTATGGCTACACCTTC. Its protein product is CASTNRGANYGYTF.

This clonotype was found many times. The chain employs TRBV12-5 and TRBJ1-1; 7 bases are a match to TRBD1. CDR1 and CDR2 from the germline V gene are LGHNT and FRNRAP. The J segment lost 0 bases and the V segment lost 6 bases, leaving 4 bases of the junction unmatched. The CDR3 has 14 residues. CDR3 in DNA: TGTGCTAGTGGCCGACAGGGAATGAACACTGAAGCTTTCTTT. This gives the protein CASGRQGMNTEAFF. The whole variable domain, remainder taken from reference TRBV12-5 and TRBJ1-1, is DARVTQTPRHKVTEMGQEVTMRCQPILGHNTVFWYRQTMMQGLELLAYFRNRAPLDDSGMPKDRFSAEMPDATLATLKIQPSEPRDSAVYFCASGRQGMNTEAFFGQGTRLTVV.

This clonotype was recorded at least ten times. The CDR3 coding sequence is TGTGCCAGCAGCGTAGATGGGCGGACTGAAGCTTTCTTT. It yields the protein CASSVDGRTEAFF. The chain couples TRBV9 to TRBJ1-1; D is ambiguous. There are 13 residues in the CDR3. The germline V gene encodes CDR1 SGDLS and CDR2 YYNGEE. V was pared by 0 bases and J by 5 bases, with 8 bases between.

This clonotype was observed many times. The rearrangement links TRBV9 to TRBJ1-1; perhaps TRBD1 as D (5 bases). Deletions cut 3 bases from V and 8 bases from J, with 20 bases between. Germline loops: CDR1 SGDLS, CDR2 YYNGEE. CDR3 size: 15 residues. The CDR3 DNA reads as TGTGCCAGCAGCGCCAGTATCGGCAGGGACCGAGAAGCTTTCTTT. It yields the protein CASSASIGRDREAFF.

This clonotype was seen at least ten times. The chain recombines TRBV6-6 with TRBJ1-4; D possibly corresponds to TRBD1 (5 bases). The ends were cut back, 3 bases at V and 8 bases at J, with 13 bases in the middle. The germline V gene encodes CDR1 MNHNY and CDR2 SVGAGI (reference sequence). The CDR3 totals 14 residues. The CDR3 region has the DNA TGTGCCAGCAGTTATCGGGGGGGGTTCGAAAAACTGTTTTTT. Residues: CASSYRGGFEKLFF.

This clonotype was found a few times. The rearrangement joins TRBV2 to TRBJ2-3; D is unclear. The CDR3 has 13 amino acids. The germline CDR1 and CDR2 sequences are SNHLY and FYNNEI. V was pared by 0 bases and J by 3 bases, with 4 bases between. As DNA, the CDR3 is TGTGCCAGCAGTGAAGCGCAAACAGATACGCAGTATTTT. Residues: CASSEAQTDTQYF.

This clonotype has only a few counts. The chain employs TRBV5-4 and TRBJ1-1; D remains ambiguous. CDR1 is SGHNT and CDR2 is YYREEE in the germline V gene (reference sequence). V dropped 4 bases and J dropped 6 bases, with 16 bases sitting between them. The CDR3 runs 14 residues. CDR3: CASSRPAGGSEAFF. CDR3 nucleotide sequence: TGTGCCAGCAGCCGCCCGGCGGGAGGCTCTGAAGCTTTCTTT.

This clonotype was found many times. The chain has TRBV7-2 and TRBJ1-3; 7 nucleotides agree with TRBD1. The V gene's germline CDR1 is SGHTA and CDR2 FQGNSA. Trimming cost V 2 bases and J 2 bases; bases outside gene matches: 6. CDR3 length equals 16 residues. This chain's CDR3 is CASSLRQGGAGNTIYF. The CDR3 bases are TGTGCCAGCAGCTTACGGCAGGGGGGAGCTGGAAACACCATATATTTT.

This clonotype has more than one count but fewer than ten. The chain uses TRBV12-3 or TRBV12-4 and TRBJ2-6; D ambiguous. CDR3 length: 14 amino acids. Trimming pared 6 bases from V and 3 bases from J, leaving 9 bases between. CDR3: CASSPSLGANVLTF. CDR3 sequence (DNA): TGTGCCAGCAGCCCGTCCCTTGGGGCCAACGTCCTGACTTTC.